This T cell receptor (beta chain) emerged from a study of cytomegalovirus exposure and HLA in healthy donors. V shed 6 bases and J shed 5 bases, with 16 bases lying between them. Looked up from germline, CDR1 is MNHEY and CDR2 is SMNVEV (reference sequence). The CDR3 has 14 residues. Study findings and constraints: Previously analyzed data showed that most TCR beta V segments were productive at a frequency of about 90% or about 30%.

A word on this clone: Its specificity is unknown.

PCR employed 60 Vbeta and 13 Jbeta primers. Measured with immunoSEQ multiplex PCR; TCRdb has only the in-frame clones, and not every one. The profile shows some 180,000 clones, 65% to 90% of them singletons. The genes are TRBV27 and TRBJ1-2; no definite D call. The receptor was derived from a woman aged 50 to 60 in good health and CMV-seronegative. Sequencing used PBMCs. The CDR3 sequence is CASSPPRQTYGYTF. The DNA for the CDR3 is TGTGCCAGCAGCCCGCCGAGGCAGACTTATGGCTACACCTTC.